Below, 25 T cell receptor beta chains from the same sample are listed, as sequenced in a study of T cells expressing NK-cell markers. Following a re-call of the 5' RACE reads, TCRdb has one entry per CDR3 protein and lacks DNA. The table counts some 390,000 distinct CDR3 sequences; approximately 12% lies in the top ten. Sequencing was performed on blood T cells: a sorted CD56 or NKG2C T cell subset, CD4+ or CD8+ T cells, or bulk PBMC T cells (not recorded which). These receptor sequences come from a woman between 45 and 65 years old in good health.

The chain is built from TRBV7-9 and TRBJ2-1; no DNA is available, so the TRBD2 call from TCRdb remains unchecked. This CDR3 is built from 17 residues. Germline V CDR1 and CDR2: SEHNR, FQNEAQ (reference sequence). The CDR3 reads CASSQRVAGAIYNEQFF.

The chain uses TRBV20-1 and TRBJ2-1; the D call of TRBD2 rests on TCRdb alone, since no DNA is present to check it. CDR1 DFQATT and CDR2 SNEGSKA come from the germline V gene (reference sequence). The CDR3 loop spans 18 amino acids. CDR3 loop: CSARDPGARTSGGREQFF.

The chain combines TRBV9 with TRBJ2-3; the TCRdb D gene call, TRBD2, has no DNA to confirm it. Germline lookup yields CDR1 SGDLS and CDR2 YYNGEE. The CDR3 runs 14 residues. The CDR3 region is CASSVEVSGDTQYF.

Here the CDR3 reads CASSPTTGNGYTF. The chain combines TRBV5-1 with TRBJ1-2; TCRdb designates TRBD1, a call that cannot be tested without DNA. CDR3 size: 13 residues. The germline V gene has CDR1 SGHRS and CDR2 YFSETQ.

The genes are TRBV5-1 and TRBJ2-2; TCRdb selects TRBD2, and the lack of DNA leaves this call unchecked. CDR3 length equals 18 residues. Germline loops: CDR1 SGHRS, CDR2 YFSETQ. The CDR3 loop reads CASSPRTSGSANTGELFF.

The chain couples TRBV12-3 or TRBV12-4 to TRBJ2-2; absent DNA, TCRdb's TRBD2 call cannot be checked. The CDR3 length is 18 residues. The CDR3 loop reads CASRSTFALAVHTGELFF.

The chain employs TRBV3-1 and TRBJ2-2; checking the TCRdb D call of TRBD1 is not possible without DNA. The length of the CDR3 is 15 residues. Germline V gene lookup returns CDR1 LGHDT and CDR2 YNNKEL (reference sequence). CDR3 region: CASRRDTLNTGELFF.

CDR3 sequence: CASSSRTGWNEQFF. The genes are TRBV28 and TRBJ2-1; TCRdb proposes TRBD1, but this gene call is untestable without DNA. Germline CDR1 is MDHEN and CDR2 is SYDVKM. The CDR3 spans 14 residues.

The J gene is TRBJ2-1, the V gene TRBV10-3; TCRdb proposes TRBD1, but this gene call is untestable without DNA. CDR1 ENHRY and CDR2 SYGVKD come from the germline V gene. The CDR3 covers 16 residues. CDR3 region: CAISESVGQTNNEQFF.

V is TRBV27 and J is TRBJ2-7; absent DNA, TCRdb's TRBD2 call cannot be checked. This CDR3 contains 13 residues. The V gene's germline CDR1 is MNHEY and CDR2 SMNVEV (reference sequence). CDR3: CASSISGGYEQYF.

The V call is TRBV27, the J call TRBJ2-4. The germline CDR1 and CDR2 sequences are MNHEY and SMNVEV (reference sequence). The CDR3 extends over 12 amino acids. The CDR3 reads CASSSRGNIQYF.

V usage is TRBV2 and J usage is TRBJ2-1; the D call from TCRdb, TRBD1, cannot be confirmed without DNA. This CDR3 spans 15 amino acids. Germline CDR1 and CDR2: SNHLY and FYNNEI. The CDR3 loop is CASTEDRAEDNEQFF.

The chain carries TRBV7-2 and TRBJ2-1; TCRdb calls TRBD1, which cannot be checked without DNA. Germline assignment: CDR1 SGHTA and CDR2 FQGNSA. CDR3 length: 18 amino acids. The CDR3 sequence: CASSSPRRGRDSYNEQFF.

J is TRBJ2-3 and V is TRBV20-1; the D gene TCRdb calls, TRBD1, cannot be checked with no DNA. Germline V CDR1 and CDR2: DFQATT, SNEGSKA (reference sequence). The CDR3 has 12 amino acids. The CDR3 reads CSARGRGDTQYF.

V usage is TRBV6-2 or TRBV6-3 and J usage is TRBJ2-3; the TCRdb call, TRBD1, lacks DNA for checking. The CDR3 has 17 amino acids. Germline CDR1 MNHEY, CDR2 SVGEGT. The CDR3 sequence is CASSDLNGGSSTDTQYF.

V is TRBV5-1 and J is TRBJ2-1; with no DNA, the TCRdb D assignment of TRBD1 cannot be verified. CDR3 length equals 13 residues. The V gene's germline CDR1 is SGHRS and CDR2 YFSETQ. The CDR3 spells CASSSLGGDEQFF.

CDR3 sequence reads: CASSLAGGPGTGELFF. The chain has TRBV12-3 or TRBV12-4 and TRBJ2-2; TCRdb designates TRBD2, a call that cannot be tested without DNA. CDR3 size: 16 residues.

The chain is built from TRBV2 and TRBJ1-4. The germline CDR1 and CDR2 sequences are SNHLY and FYNNEI. The CDR3 sequence is 13 residues long. This CDR3 reads CASSAGTNEKLFF.

V usage is TRBV5-1 and J usage is TRBJ2-2; TCRdb proposes TRBD2, but this gene call is untestable without DNA. The CDR3 has 17 amino acids. Looked up from germline, CDR1 is SGHRS and CDR2 is YFSETQ. CDR3 in amino acids: CASSLVGAGGPTGELFF.

The chain links TRBV5-1 to TRBJ2-2; absent DNA, TCRdb's TRBD2 call cannot be checked. Germline V CDR1 and CDR2: SGHRS, YFSETQ. CDR3 length: 16 residues. The CDR3: CASSLGQAGEPGELFF. Full variable domain (rest looked up from reference TRBV5-1 and TRBJ2-2): KAGVTQTPRYLIKTRGQQVTLSCSPISGHRSVSWYQQTPGQGLQFLFEYFSETQRNKGNFPGRFSGRQFSNSRSEMNVSTLELGDSALYLCASSLGQAGEPGELFFGEGSRLTVL.

CDR3 residues: CASSLTPGLPSNEQFF. This sequence joins TRBV27 and TRBJ2-1; the D call of TRBD2 rests on TCRdb alone, since no DNA is present to check it. The CDR3 spans 16 residues. Germline V gives CDR1 MNHEY, CDR2 SMNVEV (reference sequence).

The chain carries TRBV12-3 or TRBV12-4 and TRBJ2-2; TCRdb reports TRBD1, a call that lacks DNA to check it against. The CDR3 consists of 13 residues. CDR3 region: CASSKQATGELFF.

This chain connects TRBV2 to TRBJ2-6; TCRdb designates TRBD1, a call that cannot be tested without DNA. Germline V gives CDR1 SNHLY, CDR2 FYNNEI. The CDR3 spans 13 residues. CDR3 region: CASSVAGQVVLTF.

The chain recombines TRBV4-2 with TRBJ2-3; TCRdb's assignment of TRBD2 cannot be checked, as there is no DNA. Germline CDR1 and CDR2: LGHNA and YNFKEQ. This CDR3 has 15 amino acids. Here the CDR3 reads CASSHQREGTDTQYF.

This chain connects TRBV12-3 or TRBV12-4 to TRBJ1-2; TCRdb reports TRBD1, a call that lacks DNA to check it against. The CDR3 consists of 12 residues. CDR3 loop: CASSTTLRGYTF.